The present entry profiles one T cell receptor (beta chain) with its context. These data are taken from a study of blood T cell repertoires in COVID-19. V gave up 8 bases and J gave up 2 bases, with 24 bases separating them. Germline assignment: CDR1 SEHNR and CDR2 FQNEAQ (reference sequence). The CDR3 extends over 17 amino acids. Study members were between about 18 and 95 years old and lived in 20 to 25 US regions. Participants were placed into cohorts based on the clinical history they reported. Sequenced by immunoSEQ multiplex PCR; TCRdb stores in-frame clones only, minus some. The sample yields roughly 420,000 clones, approximately 88% seen once.

The origin of this receptor is a woman aged 25 to 45 with acute COVID-19. What was sequenced was PBMCs or T cells enriched from blood (not recorded which). The rearrangement links TRBV7-9 to TRBJ1-1, with D maybe TRBD1 (5 bases). CDR3 in amino acids: CASSRAGSGTQNTEAFF. The DNA for the CDR3 is TGTGCCAGCTCGAGGGCCGGCAGCGGGACTCAAAACACTGAAGCTTTCTTT.